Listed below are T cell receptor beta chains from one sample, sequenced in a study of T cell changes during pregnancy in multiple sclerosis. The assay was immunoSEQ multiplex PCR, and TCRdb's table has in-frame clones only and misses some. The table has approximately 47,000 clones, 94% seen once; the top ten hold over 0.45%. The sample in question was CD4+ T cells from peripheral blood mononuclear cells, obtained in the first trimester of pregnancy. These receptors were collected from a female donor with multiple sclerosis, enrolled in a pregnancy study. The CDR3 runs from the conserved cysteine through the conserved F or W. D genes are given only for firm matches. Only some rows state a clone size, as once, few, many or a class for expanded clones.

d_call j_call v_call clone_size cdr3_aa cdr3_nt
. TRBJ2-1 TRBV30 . CAWSVNAGEQFF TGTGCCTGGAGTGTTAACGCAGGTGAGCAGTTCTTC
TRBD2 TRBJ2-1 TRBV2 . CASSGGSGGNEQFF TGTGCCAGCAGTGGGGGTAGCGGGGGCAATGAGCAGTTCTTC
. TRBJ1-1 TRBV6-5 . CASEQGGRNTEAFF TGTGCCAGCGAGCAGGGAGGGAGGAACACTGAAGCTTTCTTT
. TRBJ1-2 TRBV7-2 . CASSFRQRNYGYTF TGTGCCAGCAGCTTTAGACAGAGGAACTATGGCTACACCTTC
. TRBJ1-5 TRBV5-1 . CASSPGQNQPQHF TGCGCCAGCAGCCCCGGACAGAATCAGCCCCAGCATTTT
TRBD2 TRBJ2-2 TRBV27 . CASSLTGTSGGLGTGELFF TGTGCCAGCAGTTTAACCGGGACTAGCGGGGGGTTAGGGACCGGGGAGCTGTTTTTT
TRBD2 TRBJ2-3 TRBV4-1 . CASSQEGGSTDTQYF TGCGCCAGCAGCCAAGAGGGGGGGAGCACAGATACGCAGTATTTT
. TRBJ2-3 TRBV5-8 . CASSLAGKDTQYF TGTGCCAGCAGCTTGGCAGGGAAAGATACGCAGTATTTT
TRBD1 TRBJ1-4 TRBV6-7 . CASSYCSRMGTGGHDEKLFF TGTGCCAGCAGTTACTGTTCTAGAATGGGGACAGGGGGTCATGATGAAAAACTGTTTTTT
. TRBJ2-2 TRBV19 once CASSARLVGTGELFF TGTGCCAGTTCTGCACGACTAGTTGGGACCGGGGAGCTGTTTTTT
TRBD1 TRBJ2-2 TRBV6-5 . CASSRDRVTGELFF TGTGCCAGCAGTCGCGACAGGGTCACCGGGGAGCTGTTTTTT
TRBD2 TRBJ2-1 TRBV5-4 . CASSSELAGAYNEQFF TGTGCCAGCAGCTCCGAACTAGCGGGGGCTTACAATGAGCAGTTCTTC
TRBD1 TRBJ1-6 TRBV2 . CASTGGEVAYSPLHF TGTGCCAGCACAGGGGGCGAAGTAGCCTATTCACCCCTCCACTTT
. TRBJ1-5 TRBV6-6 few CASRFKDTNQPQHF TGTGCCAGCAGATTCAAGGACACTAATCAGCCCCAGCATTTT
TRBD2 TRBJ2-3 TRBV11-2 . CASSLDHPRLAGGRVTQYF TGTGCCAGCAGCTTAGATCACCCCCGACTAGCGGGGGGGCGGGTTACGCAGTATTTT
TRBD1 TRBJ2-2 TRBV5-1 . CASTPPRQGVSGELFF TGCGCCAGCACCCCTCCTCGACAGGGAGTATCCGGGGAGCTGTTTTTT
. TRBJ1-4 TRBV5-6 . CASSFVGEKLFF TGTGCCAGCAGCTTCGTGGGCGAAAAACTGTTTTTT
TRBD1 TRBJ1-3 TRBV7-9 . CASSRGQGDGNTIYF TGTGCCAGCAGCCGGGGACAGGGAGATGGAAACACCATATATTTT
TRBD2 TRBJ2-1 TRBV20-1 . CSVVLREVQFF TGCAGTGTCGTCCTCCGGGAGGTGCAGTTCTTC
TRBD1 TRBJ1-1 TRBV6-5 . CASSYGTGMNTEAFF TGTGCCAGCAGTTACGGGACAGGGATGAACACTGAAGCTTTCTTT
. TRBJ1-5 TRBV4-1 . CASSSGGRQPQHF TGCGCCAGCAGCTCGGGGGGGCGTCAGCCCCAGCATTTT
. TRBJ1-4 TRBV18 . CASSRYSGADEKLFF TGTGCCAGCTCACGTTATTCTGGGGCAGATGAAAAACTGTTTTTT
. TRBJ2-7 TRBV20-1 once CSARSTEQYF TGCAGTGCTCGCTCTACCGAGCAGTACTTC
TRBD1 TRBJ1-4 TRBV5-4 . CASSPSTGARDEKLFF TGTGCCAGCAGCCCCTCCACAGGGGCGAGGGATGAAAAACTGTTTTTT
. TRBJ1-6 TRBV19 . CASSIGQSYNSPLHF TGTGCCAGTAGTATAGGACAGAGTTATAATTCACCCCTCCACTTT
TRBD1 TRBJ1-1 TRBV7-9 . CASSLGTGQGMNTEAFF TGTGCCAGCAGCCTGGGTACGGGACAGGGCATGAACACTGAAGCTTTCTTT
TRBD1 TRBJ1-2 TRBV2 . CASRMTGTNYGYTF TGTGCCAGCAGGATGACAGGGACTAACTATGGCTACACCTTC
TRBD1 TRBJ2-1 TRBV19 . CASVLGQGAVNEQFF TGTGCCAGTGTTCTGGGACAGGGGGCGGTGAATGAGCAGTTCTTC
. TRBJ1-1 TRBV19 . CAIRTGSPSAGEAFF TGTGCCATAAGGACGGGGTCTCCCTCGGCGGGTGAAGCTTTCTTT
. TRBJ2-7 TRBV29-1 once CSYSTGRGEQYF TGCAGTTATTCGACCGGCCGGGGGGAGCAGTACTTC